Below, one T cell receptor beta chain is given with its context. The antigen it binds to is not known. No clone much larger than this one lies a single base away; base qualities are absent. Graves' hyperthyroidism was defined as stable when no progression to ophthalmopathy occurred over 18 months of follow-up. Hyperthyroidism patients were newly diagnosed, had a disease duration of under 2 months, and were aged 18 to 65 years. Patients with uncontrolled infections, other autoimmune diseases, pregnancy or lactation were excluded. Diagnoses were established on the basis of clinical symptoms, serum thyroxine and TRAb, thyroid ultrasound, and orbital computed tomography. Ficoll-Paque density gradient centrifugation was used to isolate PBMCs from 10 ml of fresh peripheral blood. Trizol reagent was used to extract total RNA, and RNA quality was then checked on an Agilent 2100 Bioanalyzer. Amplification of TCR beta CDR3 regions was carried out from RNA transcripts. For the first round of RT-PCR on the TCR CDR3, the HTBI primer set was used together with the Qiagen OneStep RT-PCR kit. The libraries were constructed in a second round of multiplex PCR and then size-selected and purified. Paired-end sequencing of the libraries was performed with 100 bp reads on an Illumina HiSeq2000. In the paper's pipeline: Raw data were processed with SOAPnuke, discarding reads with adapters, uncalled bases, mean Phred below 15, or no exact constant-primer or identifier match. COPE v1.2.5 was used to merge high-quality paired reads, and clonotypes were defined as unique nucleotide sequences. MiTCR v1.1 was used to align the clonotypes against IMGT TRBV, TRBD and TRBJ reference segments. The analysis included only V-J combinations with a frequency above 0.0001, which together covered around 99% of the repertoires. A TCS score was defined as the ratio between F50 (clonal expansion) and ExV (chaos), using BLOSUM62-based TCRdist between CDR3 peptides within each V-J. Welch's t-statistics and random forest reduced 514 V-J features to 10 to 15, which were used in a naive Bayes classifier (R e1071). TCRdb reanalyzed the raw reads on its own, using fastp at Q25 for trimming and MiXCR for clone calling, and kept in-frame beta chains. One record per CDR3 amino acid sequence lists the most common genes and DNA. The V and J calls were determined by TCRdb, not by the authors. Recorded for this sample are under 350,000 distinct CDR3 sequences; roughly 18% of them occurred a single time. The ten largest clones capture under 55% of the sample.

The germline V gene encodes CDR1 SGHDN and CDR2 FVKESK. Cut back by 5 bases and 1 base, the V and J ends lie 15 bases apart. The CDR3 starts with the cysteine, ends with the phenylalanine, and has 16 residues. The sequence is cut down to CDR3 DNA, 48 bases in frame from base 1. This record comes from a study of T cells in Graves' hyperthyroidism and ophthalmopathy (dated by TCRdb to 2018 to 2020). About the investigation overall: Peripheral blood was collected at initial diagnosis, before any treatment. To identify TCR V-J signatures that set the groups apart, the researchers used a discovery cohort of 90 to 100 patients, made up of 40 to 45 with Graves' ophthalmopathy and 57 with stable Graves' hyperthyroidism. Whether ophthalmopathy could be predicted prospectively was tested in an independent validation cohort made up of some 20 hyperthyroidism patients plus 17 patients who later progressed to ophthalmopathy. The 100 or so discovery patients were randomly split 7:3 into training and test sets. The study also compared thyroid tissue and blood T-cell repertoires from roughly six Graves' hyperthyroidism patients. Once sampling was done, hyperthyroidism patients were given methimazole at a starting dose of 30 mg daily, whereas ophthalmopathy patients were given high-dose intravenous methylprednisolone. TCR Vbeta CDR3 sequencing of some 140 peripheral blood samples (roughly 41 ophthalmopathy, about 74 hyperthyroidism and some 17 progressor patients) is reported in the paper.

Study-wide findings and limitations: In validation, the model predicted progression to ophthalmopathy with approximately 71% sensitivity and approximately 78% specificity, a median of 6.5 months before onset. Most expanded thyroid clonotypes (frequency above 0.001) were also found in blood, which suggests that blood repertoires may mirror thyroid immune responses. Ophthalmopathy was separated from stable hyperthyroidism by a 13 V-J signature model, with 85% to 90% sensitivity and approximately 84% specificity obtained in cross-validation and 80%/75% obtained in testing. No statistical method was used to set the sample size in advance, and investigators knew the group allocation.

The V gene is TRBV14 and the J gene is TRBJ2-1; no D gene can be assigned with confidence. What was sequenced was blood. This sequence was found in a woman aged 45-60 years with Graves' hyperthyroidism. The CDR3 reads as follows: CASSGLGDRSYNEQFF. At the DNA level, the sequence is TGTGCCAGCAGCGGTCTTGGCGATAGGTCCTACAATGAGCAGTTCTTC.